The text below deals with one TCR beta chain. The antigen is not known. CDR1 MNHEY and CDR2 SMNVEV come from the germline V gene (reference sequence). J gave up 2 bases and V 6 bases, and 4 bases lay outside the gene matches. There are 14 residues in the CDR3. This sample is part of a study of lymphopenia after photon versus proton radiotherapy. Study-wide findings and caveats: Photon-treated patients lost naive T cells and TCR diversity; proton-treated stayed stable. Larger post-nadir TCR diversity loss correlated inversely with survival in deceased patients.

Only in-frame clones appear in the TCRdb table, and some are missing; sequencing was by immunoSEQ multiplex PCR. The table includes roughly 23,000 clones, 92% detected once. The chain has TRBV27 and TRBJ2-7, with 10 bases fitting TRBD1. This specimen was peripheral blood, taken from a patient treated with proton-based radiotherapy. The receptor's source is a woman between 65 and 79 years old with pancreatic cancer. Some clones in this sample may be carry-over from other donors' samples. CDR3 sequence: CASRIGQGAYEQYF. As DNA, the CDR3 is TGTGCCAGCAGAATAGGACAGGGGGCCTACGAGCAGTACTTC.